Listed below are T cell receptor beta chains from one sample, sequenced in a study of T cell changes during pregnancy in multiple sclerosis. Method: immunoSEQ multiplex PCR; TCRdb's copy keeps in-frame clones and lacks some. This sample yields about 100,000 clones, of which around 93% are seen a single time; just under 2% belongs to the top ten. The material sequenced was peripheral blood, taken after pregnancy. The receptors come from a female donor with multiple sclerosis, enrolled in a pregnancy study. CDR3s include the opening cysteine and the closing phenylalanine or tryptophan. Fields, in order: clone size, J gene, D gene, V gene, CDR3 DNA, CDR3 protein. A D gene is named only where the DNA matches it firmly. Expanded clones get a size class; other rows say once, few or many, or leave the size out.

.,TRBJ1-5,.,TRBV11-2,TGTGCCAGCAGCTTAGATAAAGTTCGGGAGACCTATCAGCCCCAGCATTTT,CASSLDKVRETYQPQHF
.,TRBJ2-1,TRBD2,TRBV25-1,TGTGCCAGCAGTGGAGTGGTCGGGACTAGCGGAACCTACAATGAGCAGTTCTTC,CASSGVVGTSGTYNEQFF
.,TRBJ1-1,.,TRBV6-4,TGTGCCAGCAGTGTAGGGGAGAACACTGAAGCTTTCTTT,CASSVGENTEAFF
.,TRBJ1-5,.,TRBV19,TGTGCCAGTAGTGCGGGACGGTTTAGCAATCAGCCCCAGCATTTT,CASSAGRFSNQPQHF
.,TRBJ2-1,.,TRBV18,TGTGCCAGCTCACCGTCCCAGTTCAATGAGCAGTTCTTC,CASSPSQFNEQFF
.,TRBJ1-5,.,TRBV19,TGTGCCAGTAGCAGGGACACAGGAACCCCCAATCAGCCCCAGCATTTT,CASSRDTGTPNQPQHF
.,TRBJ1-2,.,TRBV6-6,TGTGCCAGCAGTTACTCAGACTTACCTAACTATGGCTACACCTTC,CASSYSDLPNYGYTF
.,TRBJ2-1,TRBD2,TRBV5-1,TGCGCCAGCAGCTTGGTGGCTAGCGGTAACAATGAGCAGTTCTTC,CASSLVASGNNEQFF
.,TRBJ1-2,.,TRBV12-2,TGTGCAAGTCGCTCCAGGGATTATGGCTACACCTTC,CASRSRDYGYTF
.,TRBJ2-7,TRBD1,TRBV5-1,TGCGCCAGCAGCCTAGGACAGGGGGCGCGAGACGAGCAGTACTTC,CASSLGQGARDEQYF
.,TRBJ2-5,.,TRBV7-6,TGTGCCAGCAGCTTAGCAGGGGGTGGCCAAGAGACCCAGTACTTC,CASSLAGGGQETQYF
.,TRBJ2-7,TRBD2,TRBV4-1,TGCGCCAGCAGCCGACTAGCGGGAGGGCTCTACGAGCAGTACTTC,CASSRLAGGLYEQYF
.,TRBJ2-1,TRBD2,TRBV11-2,TGTGCCAGCAGCTCCTCCGCGGGGGGGGGATATGAGCAGTTCTTC,CASSSSAGGGYEQFF
.,TRBJ1-2,TRBD1,TRBV11-2,TGTGCCAGCAGCTCGGGACAGGAGTGGGGTGGCTACACCTTC,CASSSGQEWGGYTF
.,TRBJ2-7,TRBD1,TRBV27,TGTGCCAGCAGCTTGACAGGGACGGGCGAGCAGTACTTC,CASSLTGTGEQYF
few,TRBJ1-5,TRBD1,TRBV15,TGTGCCACCAGCAGTCAGACAGGGACGGGGCAGCCCCAGCATTTT,CATSSQTGTGQPQHF
few,TRBJ2-7,TRBD2,TRBV2,TGTGCCAGCAGTGAGCGGGAGGGGCTTAGGTACGAGCAGTACTTC,CASSEREGLRYEQYF
.,TRBJ1-5,.,TRBV7-2,TGTGCCAGCAGCTTAAATCCGGTGTTTGGCAATCAGCCCCAGCATTTT,CASSLNPVFGNQPQHF
.,TRBJ2-1,.,TRBV7-6,TGTGCCAGCAGCTTCCTGGTTGGGGCCTCCTACAATGAGCAGTTCTTC,CASSFLVGASYNEQFF
.,TRBJ2-3,.,TRBV10-3,TGTGCCATCAGTCGGGATGGGGAAGATACGCAGTATTTT,CAISRDGEDTQYF
.,TRBJ2-5,TRBD1,TRBV29-1,TGCAGCGTTGGGACAGGGATCGAAGAGACCCAGTACTTC,CSVGTGIEETQYF
.,TRBJ2-6,TRBD1,TRBV2,TGTGCCAGATCGACAGGGGGCTCTGGGGCCAACGTCCTGACTTTC,CARSTGGSGANVLTF
.,TRBJ1-6,.,TRBV9,TGTGCCAGCAGTGCATTGCGGGGTAATAATTCACCCCTCCACTTT,CASSALRGNNSPLHF
once,TRBJ2-7,.,TRBV5-6,TGTGCCAGCAGCTCGGTTTACGAGCAGTACTTC,CASSSVYEQYF
.,TRBJ2-3,.,TRBV30,TGTGCCTGGAGCGCGGGGAGCACAGATACGCAGTATTTT,CAWSAGSTDTQYF
.,TRBJ1-2,.,TRBV7-3,TGTGCCAGCAGCTTAATGTTAAATCGGCTATTCGGGAGCTACACCTTC,CASSLMLNRLFGSYTF
.,TRBJ1-2,.,TRBV5-3,TGTGCCAGAAGCTCCAGGTCGGGGGGCGTAGGGGATGGCTACACCTTC,CARSSRSGGVGDGYTF
.,TRBJ2-7,TRBD1,TRBV7-2,TGTGCCAGCAGCCTAGACAGGGGCGGCTACGAGCAGTACTTC,CASSLDRGGYEQYF
.,TRBJ1-2,TRBD1,TRBV29-1,TGCAGCGTCGGGACAGGGGGCCGCTACACCTTC,CSVGTGGRYTF
.,TRBJ1-6,.,TRBV9,TGTGCCAGCAGCGTAGAGCGTGGAGATTCACCCCTCCACTTT,CASSVERGDSPLHF
.,TRBJ2-5,.,TRBV5-1,TGCGCCAGCAGAACGGGACACTATTTAGAGACCCAGTACTTC,CASRTGHYLETQYF
.,TRBJ2-5,.,TRBV9,TGTGCCAGCAGCCCCCACGTGGGGGGGCCACCTGGGCAGACCCAGTACTTC,CASSPHVGGPPGQTQYF
.,TRBJ1-3,TRBD1,TRBV4-2,TGTGCCAGCAGCCAATCGACAGGGAGCACTGGAAACACCATATATTTT,CASSQSTGSTGNTIYF
.,TRBJ1-4,.,TRBV2,TGTGCCAGCAGTAACGGACGGGGGAATGAAAAACTGTTTTTT,CASSNGRGNEKLFF
.,TRBJ2-3,.,TRBV5-6,TGTGCCAGCAGCACCACAGGATTTAGCACAGATACGCAGTATTTT,CASSTTGFSTDTQYF
once,TRBJ2-7,.,TRBV28,TGTGCCAGCAGTTCGGACTTCTCCTACGAGCAGTACTTC,CASSSDFSYEQYF
.,TRBJ1-5,TRBD1,TRBV19,TGTGCCAGTAGTCCCCGTCGACAGGGTCTAGTAAGTCAGCCCCAGCATTTT,CASSPRRQGLVSQPQHF
.,TRBJ2-3,TRBD2,TRBV19,TGTGCCAGTATGACTAGCGGGGTGCGGACAGATACGCAGTATTTT,CASMTSGVRTDTQYF
.,TRBJ1-1,.,TRBV5-5,TGTGCCAGCAGCTTGCTGATGACAATGAACACTGAAGCTTTCTTT,CASSLLMTMNTEAFF
.,TRBJ2-7,.,TRBV19,TGTGCCAGTAGTGAGCGGGCCCACTCCTACGAGCAGTACTTC,CASSERAHSYEQYF
.,TRBJ2-7,TRBD1,TRBV5-6,TGTGCCAGCAGCTCCAGGGGGATCTACGAGCAGTACTTC,CASSSRGIYEQYF
.,TRBJ2-5,.,TRBV12-2,TGTGCAAGTCGCTTAGCGCTGGGCGGGGGGCTCCAAGAGACCCAGTACTTC,CASRLALGGGLQETQYF
.,TRBJ1-2,.,TRBV5-5,TGTGCCAGCAGCTTCTCAGGGGACTATGGCTACACCTTC,CASSFSGDYGYTF
.,TRBJ2-1,.,TRBV6-5,TGTGCCAGCAACAGGTTGGTGGGGTCCTACAATGAGCAGTTCTTC,CASNRLVGSYNEQFF
.,TRBJ2-4,.,TRBV28,TGTGCCAGCAGTTCCCTCGATCCAGCGGTGGGGGCCAAAAACATTCAGTACTTC,CASSSLDPAVGAKNIQYF
.,TRBJ2-7,TRBD1,TRBV5-5,TGTGCCAGCAGCTTCGTTATGGGACAGGGCTACGAGCAGTACTTC,CASSFVMGQGYEQYF
.,TRBJ2-7,.,TRBV7-9,TGTGCCAGCAGCGACCGGGACACACAAGTAACCTACGAGCAGTACTTC,CASSDRDTQVTYEQYF
.,TRBJ2-2,.,TRBV27,TGTGCCAGCAGTTTCCCCGCCAGGCTGTTTTTT,CASSFPARLFF
.,TRBJ1-2,.,TRBV6-1,TGTGCCAGCAGACTTACAGGAGACTATGGCTACACCTTC,CASRLTGDYGYTF
once,TRBJ1-2,.,TRBV5-4,TGTGCCAGCAGCTTGGCCCGGGGTGATGGCTACACCTTC,CASSLARGDGYTF
.,TRBJ2-7,.,TRBV7-9,TGTGCCAGCAGCTTAACCGGGACCTACGAGCAGTACTTC,CASSLTGTYEQYF
once,TRBJ2-2,TRBD1,TRBV9,TGTGCCAGCAGCGGGGGACAGGGAAGGAGGGAGCTGTTTTTT,CASSGGQGRRELFF
.,TRBJ1-2,.,TRBV27,TGTGCCAGCAGCTTAGGGTGGGGCGGGGGTAATGGCTACACCTTC,CASSLGWGGGNGYTF
.,TRBJ2-2,TRBD2,TRBV4-3,TGCGCCAGCAGCCAAGATTGGGGACTAGTGGCCACCGGGGAGCTGTTTTTT,CASSQDWGLVATGELFF
.,TRBJ2-7,TRBD2,TRBV29-1,TGCAGCGTTGCCTCCGGGGGGGACTACGAGCAGTACTTC,CSVASGGDYEQYF
.,TRBJ1-2,TRBD1,TRBV15,TGTGCCACCAGCACCGAGACAGGGCGGGTGCGAAACGGCTACACCTTC,CATSTETGRVRNGYTF
.,TRBJ1-2,.,TRBV21-1,TGTGCCAGCCGTCGCCAGGGAGGGGCGACCAACTATGGCTACACCTTC,CASRRQGGATNYGYTF